Each of the 18 T cell receptor beta chains below was sequenced from the same sample in a study of T cell responses to AZD1222 COVID-19 vaccine. Sequencing used immunoSEQ multiplex PCR; TCRdb keeps in-frame clones, though not all of them. Among about 86,000 clones listed, 70% to 85% were seen once. Specimen: peripheral blood, collected on day 0 of AZD1222 vaccination. These receptors came from an adult in good health.

The table lists this clone with a few counts. In DNA form, the CDR3 reads TGTGCCAGCAGCCCCCCGGGGGCGGGAGGTACCACCGGGGAGCTGTTTTTT. Its protein product is CASSPPGAGGTTGELFF. This chain joins TRBV9 and TRBJ2-2; TRBD2 agrees at 8 bases. The CDR3 is 17 amino acids. Trimming at V came to 4 bases and at J to 4 bases, leaving 12 bases not matched to a gene. The germline CDR1 and CDR2 sequences are SGDLS and YYNGEE.

The chain joins TRBV10-3 to TRBJ1-5, with unresolved D. Germline values: CDR1 ENHRY, CDR2 SYGVKD. The CDR3 is 17 residues long. The ends were cut back, 3 bases at V and 1 base at J, with 16 bases in the middle. The CDR3: CAISDSKKDPSNQPQHF. CDR3 DNA sequence: TGTGCCATCAGTGATTCCAAGAAGGATCCAAGCAATCAGCCCCAGCATTTT.

The chain carries TRBV4-1 and TRBJ1-2; D unresolved. Trimming left V 2 bases short and J 2 bases short, with 9 bases between. Germline values: CDR1 MGHRA, CDR2 YSYEKL. This CDR3 is 14 amino acids long. The CDR3 here is CASSQMGGNYGYTF. For the CDR3, the DNA is TGCGCCAGCAGCCAAATGGGAGGAAACTATGGCTACACCTTC.

This clone was seen only once. The chain links TRBV28 to TRBJ1-2, with D unclear. The CDR3 totals 13 residues. Trimming pared 7 bases from V and 6 bases from J, leaving 15 bases between. The germline V gene has CDR1 MDHEN and CDR2 SYDVKM. The CDR3 reads CASKPGGLNGYTF. DNA for the CDR3: TGTGCCAGCAAACCGGGAGGGCTAAATGGCTACACCTTC.

This clone has a handful of counts. This chain links TRBV5-1 with TRBJ1-1; D unresolved. Germline CDR1 SGHRS, CDR2 YFSETQ. Trimming stripped 1 base from V and 1 base from J, with 5 bases between. There are 13 residues in the CDR3. The CDR3 nucleotides are TGCGCCAGCAGCTTGTTTCCGAACACTGAAGCTTTCTTT. It specifies CASSLFPNTEAFF.

The chain joins TRBV25-1 to TRBJ1-1, with D unresolved. The CDR3 sequence is 16 residues long. Trimming cost V 7 bases and J 3 bases, with 21 bases left between them. Germline CDR1 is MGHDK and CDR2 is SYGVNS. The CDR3 DNA reads TGTGCCAGCACTCGAAAGCGGACGGACCCGGACACTGAAGCTTTCTTT. This sequence encodes CASTRKRTDPDTEAFF.

The chain joins TRBV5-4 to TRBJ2-3; 7 bases are a match to TRBD1. The ends lost 4 bases at V and 5 bases at J; junction bases unmatched: 7. The CDR3 loop spans 14 amino acids. Germline loops: CDR1 SGHNT, CDR2 YYREEE (reference sequence). DNA of the CDR3: TGTGCCAGCAGCACCAGACAGGGACAAGATACGCAGTATTTT. Translation gives CASSTRQGQDTQYF.

The chain recombines TRBV4-1 with TRBJ2-1; the D gene is possibly TRBD1 (5 bases). The CDR3 length is 14 residues. Germline assignment: CDR1 MGHRA and CDR2 YSYEKL. The V end was cut by 0 bases, the J end by 5 bases, with 8 bases between. CDR3 region: CASSQEQANNEQFF. The CDR3 bases are TGCGCCAGCAGCCAAGAACAGGCCAACAATGAGCAGTTCTTC.

J is TRBJ2-1 and V is TRBV21-1; TRBD2, the table's D call, was not compared with the DNA. TRBV21-1 is a pseudogene. The CDR3 is made up of 19 amino acids. The CDR3 spells CASRGAGLANSYSYNEQFF. The CDR3, as DNA: TGTGCCAGCAGAGGAGCGGGACTAGCGAATTCGTACTCCTACAATGAGCAGTTCTTC.

The chain couples TRBV2 to TRBJ2-1; tentative D call: TRBD1 (6 bases). This CDR3 region has 16 residues. Per germline, CDR1 SNHLY and CDR2 FYNNEI. V shed 2 bases and J shed 0 bases, with 11 bases lying between them. The DNA for the CDR3 is TGTGCCAGCAGTGAACACAAGGGGGTCTCCTACAATGAGCAGTTCTTC. This codes for CASSEHKGVSYNEQFF.

The chain uses TRBV6-5 and TRBJ1-1, with D possibly matching TRBD1 (5 bases). V was trimmed by 7 bases and J by 1 base, leaving 10 bases between them. The germline CDR1 and CDR2 sequences are MNHEY and SVGAGI. CDR3 length: 13 residues. The CDR3 region is CASTQGWNTEAFF. The CDR3 DNA reads as TGTGCCAGCACTCAGGGCTGGAACACTGAAGCTTTCTTT.

This chain uses TRBV6-2 or TRBV6-3 with TRBJ1-5; TRBD1 aligns across 8 bases. CDR1 and CDR2 (germline): MNHEY, SVGEGT. V gave up 3 bases and J gave up 9 bases; unmatched junction bases: 7. This CDR3 spans 14 amino acids. The CDR3 DNA reads as TGTGCCAGCAGTTATCAGGGGGCGAATAGGCCCCAGCATTTT. Translation gives CASSYQGANRPQHF.

The gene calls are TRBV6-5 and TRBJ2-5, with D unclear. The CDR3 is made up of 12 amino acids. Germline CDR1 is MNHEY and CDR2 is SVGAGI. The ends were cut back, 6 bases at V and 10 bases at J, with 15 bases in the middle. The CDR3: CASSRENEVQYF. The CDR3, as DNA: TGTGCCAGCAGCCGAGAGAATGAGGTCCAGTACTTC.

The V and J genes are TRBV16 and TRBJ2-7, with unresolved D. This CDR3 has 12 amino acids. CDR1 and CDR2 (germline): KGHSY, FQNENV. V lost 0 bases to trimming and J lost 4 bases, with 4 bases between them. The CDR3 nucleotides read TGTGCCAGCAGCCAATCTGGTTACGAGCAGTACTTC. It is translated as CASSQSGYEQYF.

The chain joins TRBV27 to TRBJ2-1, with 11 positions matching TRBD2. The length of the CDR3 is 17 residues. Trimming at V came to 2 bases and at J to 4 bases, leaving 7 bases not matched to a gene. Germline CDR1 is MNHEY and CDR2 is SMNVEV (reference sequence). In DNA form, the CDR3 reads TGTGCCAGCAGTTTACGCCCACTAGCGGGAGCTTACAATGAGCAGTTCTTC. Amino acid sequence: CASSLRPLAGAYNEQFF.

The chain has TRBV4-1 and TRBJ1-2; 9 positions match TRBD1. V gave up 7 bases and J gave up 2 bases; unmatched junction bases: 8. Per germline, CDR1 MGHRA and CDR2 YSYEKL. This CDR3 is 15 amino acids long. The DNA for the CDR3 is TGCGCCAGCAACTTCCCGGGACAGGGAAACTATGGCTACACCTTC. Amino acids: CASNFPGQGNYGYTF.

The genes are TRBV29-1 and TRBJ2-2; D is perhaps TRBD1 (6 bases). From germline, CDR1 is SQVTM and CDR2 ANQGSEA. CDR3 length: 13 amino acids. Trimming cost V 7 bases and J 4 bases, with 13 bases left between them. CDR3 sequence reads: CSATGMGTGELFF. The CDR3 DNA is TGCAGCGCTACAGGGATGGGCACCGGGGAGCTGTTTTTT.

The J gene is TRBJ1-5, the V gene TRBV2; D is unresolved. Deletions cut 2 bases from V and 8 bases from J, with 13 bases between. The CDR3 length is 14 residues. CDR1 is SNHLY, CDR2 FYNNEI, per germline. CDR3 loop: CASSEQGQSEPQHF. The DNA for the CDR3 is TGTGCCAGCAGTGAACAAGGGCAGTCGGAGCCCCAGCATTTT.